These 16 T cell receptor beta chains share one sample of origin, sequenced in a study of CD8+ T cells in alopecia areata. Once RNA had been extracted, it was reverse transcribed into cDNA to act as the sequencing template. Assay used: immunoSEQ multiplex PCR; TCRdb lists only in-frame clones, some missing. The repertoire consists of roughly 120,000 clones, with over 60% occurring once and the leading ten covering around 2.8%. The source material was CD4+ T cells sorted from blood. These receptors were obtained from a human donor in good health.

The V call is TRBV4-1, the J call TRBJ1-2, with a weak D call TRBD1 (6 bases). Trimming removed 0 bases at V and 10 bases at J, with 18 bases between. The germline CDR1 and CDR2 sequences are MGHRA and YSYEKL. The CDR3 has 15 residues. CDR3 region: CASSQDTGRASFYTF. In DNA, the CDR3 is TGCGCCAGCAGCCAAGATACAGGGAGGGCTTCCTTCTACACCTTC.

This clone appeared once. The V and J genes are TRBV18 and TRBJ1-2; 7 positions match TRBD1. This CDR3 region has 15 residues. V lost 3 bases, J lost 4 bases, and 8 bases stayed unmatched. In germline, CDR1 is KGHSH, CDR2 LQKENI. The CDR3 coding sequence is TGTGCCAGCTCACCGAGGGACAGCCCGTCCTATGGCTACACCTTC. Amino acid sequence: CASSPRDSPSYGYTF. Full variable domain (outside the CDR3, taken from reference TRBV18 and TRBJ1-2): NAGVMQNPRHLVRRRGQEARLRCSPMKGHSHVYWYRQLPEEGLKFMVYLQKENIIDESGMPKERFSAEFPKEGPSILRIQQVVRGDSAAYFCASSPRDSPSYGYTFGSGTRLTVV.

This clone was seen a few times. The rearrangement uses TRBV30 and TRBJ2-5; TRBD2 matches 11 bases. Germline-derived CDR1 and CDR2 are GTSNPN and SVGIG (reference sequence). The CDR3 runs to 16 residues. V trimming: 5 bases; J trimming: 0 bases; junction bases outside the gene matches: 8. This CDR3 reads CAWGPGTSGHQETQYF. The CDR3, as DNA: TGTGCCTGGGGTCCCGGGACTAGCGGTCACCAAGAGACCCAGTACTTC.

The rearrangement links TRBV11-2 to TRBJ1-1, with D unresolved. There are 14 residues in the CDR3. Germline loops: CDR1 SGHAT, CDR2 FQNNGV. The V and J ends lost 1 base and 1 base respectively, with 7 bases between them. CDR3 DNA: TGTGCCAGCAGCTTAGGGCTGGGGAACACTGAAGCTTTCTTT. Translated: CASSLGLGNTEAFF.

This chain joins TRBV14 and TRBJ2-1, with TRBD2 identical over 8 bases. Germline CDR1 and CDR2: SGHDN and FVKESK. The trim removed 7 bases at V and 3 bases at J, leaving 5 bases unmatched. There are 14 residues in the CDR3. CDR3 nucleotides: TGTGCCAGCAACCCCGGGACTAGCTACAATGAGCAGTTCTTC. Translated, it gives CASNPGTSYNEQFF.

The chain carries TRBV29-1 and TRBJ1-6; 8 bases line up with TRBD1. Germline CDR1 is SQVTM and CDR2 is ANQGSEA. The CDR3 spans 13 residues. V dropped 4 bases and J dropped 10; count of bases not matched to a gene: 6. The CDR3 DNA is TGCAGCGTTGGGACAGGGAAGGGGTCACCCCTCCACTTT. Its translation is CSVGTGKGSPLHF.

This clone was counted many times. The genes are TRBV21-1 and TRBJ1-1. TRBV21-1 represents a pseudogene. The CDR3 is made up of 12 amino acids. CDR3 protein: CASSNWSTEAFF. In DNA, the CDR3 is TGTGCCAGCAGCAACTGGTCCACTGAAGCTTTCTTT.

This chain joins TRBV7-5 and TRBJ1-6; TRBD1, the D gene given by the table, was not confirmed from the DNA. TRBV7-5 is described as a pseudogene. The CDR3 length is 10 residues. CDR3 in amino acids: CRSHNSPLHF. The CDR3 nucleotides are TGCAGGTCCCATAATTCACCCCTCCACTTT.

A few counts support this clone. J is TRBJ2-3 and V is TRBV9, with D maybe TRBD1 (5 bases). V lost 4 bases to trimming and J lost 0 bases, with 12 bases between them. The CDR3 contains 15 residues. The germline V gene encodes CDR1 SGDLS and CDR2 YYNGEE. The CDR3: CASSRVQGSTDTQYF. DNA for the CDR3: TGTGCCAGCAGCCGAGTGCAGGGTAGCACAGATACGCAGTATTTT. Supplemented by reference TRBV9 and TRBJ2-3, the full variable domain reads DSGVTQTPKHLITATGQRVTLRCSPRSGDLSVYWYQQSLDQGLQFLIQYYNGEERAKGNILERFSAQQFPDLHSELNLSSLELGDSALYFCASSRVQGSTDTQYFGPGTRLTVL.

DNA of the CDR3: TGTGCCAGCAGCTTGGATCCAATTCCGAGCTACGAGCAGTACTTC. This gives the protein CASSLDPIPSYEQYF. The rearrangement joins TRBV5-6 to TRBJ2-7; D not certain. The CDR3 has 15 amino acids. Trimming took 0 bases from V and 3 from J, leaving 13 bases between them. Germline V gene sequence: CDR1 SGHDT, CDR2 YYEEEE. Combining the CDR3 with reference TRBV5-6 and TRBJ2-7 gives the whole variable domain DAGVTQSPTHLIKTRGQQVTLRCSPKSGHDTVSWYQQALGQGPQFIFQYYEEEERQRGNFPDRFSGHQFPNYSSELNVNALLLGDSALYLCASSLDPIPSYEQYFGPGTRLTVT.

This clone was counted a few times. The chain uses TRBV25-1 and TRBJ2-3, with TRBD2 matching 8 bases. The junction had 3 bases not matched to a gene; V was cut back by 3 bases and J by 4 bases. This CDR3 spans 14 amino acids. CDR1 and CDR2 from the germline V gene are MGHDK and SYGVNS. The CDR3 loop reads CASSDTGGSDTQYF. The CDR3 coding sequence is TGTGCCAGCAGTGATACGGGGGGGTCAGATACGCAGTATTTT.

This chain joins TRBV4-1 and TRBJ1-1, with 8 positions matching TRBD1. V dropped 2 bases and J dropped 3; count of bases not matched to a gene: 11. CDR1 is MGHRA and CDR2 is YSYEKL in the germline V gene. The CDR3 covers 17 residues. CDR3 protein: CASSQQGAVRGDTEAFF. In nucleotides, the CDR3 is TGCGCCAGCAGCCAACAGGGGGCGGTCCGAGGTGACACTGAAGCTTTCTTT.

The DNA for the CDR3 is TGTGCCAACTCCTACGAGCAGTACTTC. Protein product: CANSYEQYF. V gene TRBV27 combines with J gene TRBJ2-7; D unclear. The germline V gene has CDR1 MNHEY and CDR2 SMNVEV (reference sequence). V was cut by 10 bases and J by 0 bases, with 1 base left in between. The CDR3 sequence is 9 residues long.

The chain carries TRBV29-1 and TRBJ2-7; D ambiguous. V lost 4 bases, J lost 2 bases, and 9 bases lay in between. Germline V gene sequence: CDR1 SQVTM, CDR2 ANQGSEA. This CDR3 region has 12 residues. CDR3 region: CSVVGRTYEQYF. In DNA, the CDR3 is TGCAGCGTTGTCGGGCGGACCTACGAGCAGTACTTC.

This clone appeared once. This chain joins TRBV2 and TRBJ1-2, with D possibly TRBD1 on 5 matching bases. This CDR3 contains 13 residues. V was shortened by 6 bases and J by 7 bases, with 15 bases between the two germline ends. Germline V gives CDR1 SNHLY, CDR2 FYNNEI. The CDR3 reads CASREIGGTGYTF. CDR3 nucleotides: TGTGCCAGCAGAGAAATCGGGGGGACTGGCTACACCTTC.

The chain is built from TRBV14 and TRBJ2-3; 14 bases are a match to TRBD2. This CDR3 is 17 amino acids long. The ends lost 4 bases at V and 3 bases at J; junction bases unmatched: 6. Germline CDR1 SGHDN, CDR2 FVKESK. The CDR3 loop reads CASSRRLAGGPTDTQYF. Written as DNA, the CDR3 is TGTGCCAGCAGCCGCCGACTAGCGGGGGGGCCGACAGATACGCAGTATTTT.